Included here is one T cell receptor (beta chain) sequence, with context. V lost 1 base and J 1 base, leaving 15 bases between the germline ends. This CDR3 is built from 17 residues. Germline V CDR1 and CDR2: LGHNA, YSLEER. Original processing methods: Amplification with reference gene primers provided the estimates of nucleated cell counts. Assay: immunoSEQ multiplex PCR; the TCRdb copy retains only in-frame clones and omits some. Clone size and the V and J calls come from that table; the DNA yielded D and trimming. The sample has around 84,000 clones, about four fifths seen once. These data are taken from a study of blood T cell repertoires in COVID-19. Study-level information: Samples of COVID-19 (acute and convalescent) were obtained from the United States, Italy and Spain. PBMCs, B-cell-depleted T cells, or T cells were the source of the cDNA or gDNA that made up the material.

This TCR came from a woman aged 40 to 55 with active or convalescent COVID-19. Material for sequencing was peripheral blood. The chain employs TRBV4-3 and TRBJ2-3; a weak D match, TRBD1 (7 bases). The chain's CDR3 is CASSQGSGRGGTDTQYF. The CDR3 region has the DNA TGCGCCAGCAGCCAAGGCTCAGGCAGGGGGGGCACAGATACGCAGTATTTT.